Below, 25 T cell receptor beta chains from the same sample are listed, as sequenced in a study of blood T cell repertoires in COVID-19. This table comes from immunoSEQ multiplex PCR, and its TCRdb copy is limited to in-frame clones, with some not included. The profile shows approximately 270,000 clones, around 88% of them singletons. The sample was peripheral blood. The receptors here all came from a young man with acute or convalescent COVID-19.

V usage is TRBV4-1 and J usage is TRBJ1-1; 9 bases agree with TRBD1. This CDR3 contains 15 residues. Per the germline V gene, CDR1 is MGHRA and CDR2 is YSYEKL. The V and J ends lost 6 bases and 10 bases, in that order; junction bases with no gene match: 15. The CDR3 spells CASRTTGGRFRGAFF. The CDR3 bases are TGCGCCAGCAGAACGACAGGGGGTCGCTTTAGGGGAGCTTTCTTT.

The chain recombines TRBV7-9 with TRBJ1-2; 9 bases match TRBD1. Trimming took 5 bases from V and 2 from J; bases not matched to a gene: 9. Germline CDR1 SEHNR, CDR2 FQNEAQ (reference sequence). The CDR3 totals 16 residues. CDR3 protein: CASSPGSGQGNYGYTF. As DNA, the CDR3 is TGTGCCAGCAGCCCTGGCTCTGGACAGGGGAACTATGGCTACACCTTC. Together with reference TRBV7-9 and TRBJ1-2, the CDR3 gives the full variable domain: DTGVSQNPRHKITKRGQNVTFRCDPISEHNRLYWYRQTLGQGPEFLTYFQNEAQLEKSRLLSDRFSAERPKGSFSTLEIQRTEQGDSAMYLCASSPGSGQGNYGYTFGSGTRLTVV.

In its sample, this clone was seen a few times. The chain is built from TRBV18 and TRBJ2-7; 8 positions match TRBD2. This CDR3 has 19 residues. Germline V CDR1 and CDR2: KGHSH, LQKENI. Trimming took 6 bases from V and 6 from J; bases not matched to a gene: 25. The CDR3 DNA is TGTGCCAGCTCCATAAACGGGGGAGCGGGAGCGTCCATTTTAAGCGAGCAGTACTTC. It yields the protein CASSINGGAGASILSEQYF.

J is TRBJ1-5 and V is TRBV28; TRBD1 might be the D (5 bases). The V and J ends lost 6 bases and 10 bases respectively, with 19 bases between them. CDR3 size: 14 residues. Germline lookup yields CDR1 MDHEN and CDR2 SYDVKM. The CDR3 loop reads CASRDTYFMYPQHF. The CDR3 nucleotides read TGTGCCAGCAGGGACACATATTTCATGTATCCCCAGCATTTT. The variable domain in full, completed from reference TRBV28 and TRBJ1-5, reads DVKVTQSSRYLVKRTGEKVFLECVQDMDHENMFWYRQDPGLGLRLIYFSYDVKMKEKGDIPEGYSVSREKKERFSLILESASTNQTSMYLCASRDTYFMYPQHFGDGTRLSIL.

The V gene is TRBV7-2, the J gene TRBJ1-2; D remains ambiguous. From germline, CDR1 is SGHTA and CDR2 FQGNSA. The CDR3 has 14 residues. Trimming removed 1 base from V and 4 bases from J, with 10 bases in between. CDR3 coding DNA: TGTGCCAGCAGCTTAGATCCGACTGGCTATGGCTACACCTTC. Its protein product is CASSLDPTGYGYTF.

The rearrangement links TRBV7-8 to TRBJ2-5; D ambiguous. Per germline, CDR1 SGHVS and CDR2 FQNEAQ. This CDR3 has 13 residues. The ends were cut back, 1 base at V and 4 bases at J, with 7 bases in the middle. CDR3 sequence: CASSLGPSETQYF. In DNA, the CDR3 is TGTGCCAGCAGCTTAGGGCCGTCAGAGACCCAGTACTTC.

The gene calls are TRBV7-8 and TRBJ1-2; no firm D call. Trimming took off 1 base at V and 4 bases at J, with 7 bases between the two ends. Looked up from germline, CDR1 is SGHVS and CDR2 is FQNEAQ. This CDR3 region has 13 residues. The DNA of the CDR3 is TGTGCCAGCAGCTTAGGCGGATTCTATGGCTACACCTTC. Translating it yields CASSLGGFYGYTF.

CDR3 in DNA: TGTGCCACCAGTGACTCCAAAAACATTCAGTACTTC. Its translation: CATSDSKNIQYF. The V call is TRBV24-1, the J call TRBJ2-4; the D is unclear. Germline V gene lookup returns CDR1 KGHDR and CDR2 SFDVKD. CDR3 length: 12 residues. V lost 4 bases, J lost 2 bases, and 2 bases lay in between.

This clone was observed a single time. The V call is TRBV7-8, the J call TRBJ2-2; D perhaps matches TRBD2 (7 bases). Germline assignment: CDR1 SGHVS and CDR2 FQNEAQ. Trimming cost V 4 bases and J 3 bases, with 12 bases left between them. CDR3 length: 15 residues. Here the CDR3 DNA reads TGTGCCAGCAGCTCCGCGGGGGCCCACACCGGGGAGCTGTTTTTT. Protein sequence: CASSSAGAHTGELFF.

The chain uses TRBV5-1 and TRBJ2-1; 9 bases line up with TRBD2. This CDR3 is built from 15 residues. With 5 bases clipped from V and 5 bases from J, the junction kept 8 bases outside the gene matches. The V gene's germline CDR1 is SGHRS and CDR2 YFSETQ. CDR3 loop: CASSAAGGPNNEQFF. The DNA of the CDR3 is TGCGCCAGCAGTGCGGCGGGAGGGCCTAACAATGAGCAGTTCTTC.

The gene calls are TRBV6-6 and TRBJ2-7; D unresolved. The CDR3 is 12 amino acids. V lost 6 bases to trimming and J lost 4 bases, with 10 bases between them. The germline V gene has CDR1 MNHNY and CDR2 SVGAGI (reference sequence). This CDR3 is CASSLQWYEQYF. DNA of the CDR3: TGTGCCAGCAGCCTACAGTGGTACGAGCAGTACTTC.

In this sample, this clone turned up once. The CDR3 is CASSRTRGTGELFF. CDR3 nucleotide sequence: TGTGCCAGCAGCCGGACTAGGGGGACCGGGGAGCTGTTTTTT. The J gene is TRBJ2-2, the V gene TRBV7-9, with a possible D match to TRBD2 (7 bases). The germline gives CDR1 SEHNR, CDR2 FQNEAQ (reference sequence). The V end lost 5 bases, the J end lost 5 bases, and 12 bases lay between the germline ends. The CDR3 spans 14 residues.

The CDR3 nucleotides are TGTGCCAGTAGGAAGGGGACGGGACAGGGAAAACTGTTTTTT. This codes for CASRKGTGQGKLFF. The chain links TRBV19 to TRBJ1-4; 9 positions match TRBD1. Germline V gives CDR1 LNHDA, CDR2 SQIVND (reference sequence). V trimming: 6 bases; J trimming: 10 bases; junction bases outside the gene matches: 9. The length of the CDR3 is 14 residues.

The chain uses TRBV19 and TRBJ1-1, with a possible D match to TRBD1 (6 bases). V lost 7 bases to trimming and J lost 5 bases, with 20 bases between them. The CDR3 contains 15 residues. Germline CDR1 reads LNHDA; CDR2 reads SQIVND (reference sequence). The CDR3 nucleotides are TGTGCCAGTACCACCACAGGGATCGGGATTACTGAAGCTTTCTTT. Translation gives CASTTTGIGITEAFF.

This clone has just one count. The chain carries TRBV2 and TRBJ2-1, with 8 bases fitting TRBD1. Germline V gives CDR1 SNHLY, CDR2 FYNNEI. The CDR3 length is 12 residues. V dropped 7 bases and J dropped 12; count of bases not matched to a gene: 8. The CDR3 protein is CASNRDRSRQFF. The CDR3 DNA sequence: TGTGCCAGCAACCGGGACAGGAGCCGGCAGTTCTTC.

The rearrangement links TRBV3-1 (or the pseudogene TRBV3-2) to TRBJ2-1; D uncertain. Trimming pared 4 bases from V and 8 bases from J, leaving 6 bases between. Germline V gives CDR1 LGHDT, CDR2 YNNKEL (reference sequence). This CDR3 has 11 amino acids. Written as DNA, the CDR3 is TGTGCCAGCAGCCGAGTCGATGAGCAGTTCTTC. It codes for CASSRVDEQFF.

This chain joins TRBV5-1 and TRBJ2-1; perhaps TRBD1 as D (5 bases). The V gene lost 4 bases and the J gene lost 4 bases, with 12 bases spanning the gap. There are 14 residues in the CDR3. Germline assignment: CDR1 SGHRS and CDR2 YFSETQ. The CDR3 DNA is TGCGCCAGCAGCACCCGGACATCTTACAATGAGCAGTTCTTC. Encoded protein: CASSTRTSYNEQFF.

This clone was counted once. This rearrangement joins TRBV19 to TRBJ2-2; D is unresolved. This CDR3 has 15 amino acids. Germline-derived CDR1 and CDR2 are LNHDA and SQIVND (reference sequence). The germline V and J ends were trimmed by 7 bases and 3 bases, with 15 bases remaining between them. The CDR3 loop reads CASTPTGGYTGELFF. The CDR3 coding sequence is TGTGCCAGTACCCCAACCGGCGGTTACACCGGGGAGCTGTTTTTT.

The rearrangement uses TRBV5-1 and TRBJ2-2; 11 nucleotides align to TRBD2. The CDR3 contains 16 residues. V lost 6 bases and J lost 3; bases outside the gene matches: 7. Germline lookup yields CDR1 SGHRS and CDR2 YFSETQ. The CDR3 DNA reads TGCGCCAGCACCCAAACTAGCGGGGGATACACCGGGGAGCTGTTTTTT. It specifies CASTQTSGGYTGELFF.

This rearrangement joins TRBV9 to TRBJ1-1; D is ambiguous. Germline values: CDR1 SGDLS, CDR2 YYNGEE. The CDR3 consists of 15 residues. The V gene lost 4 bases and the J gene lost 3 bases, with 16 bases spanning the gap. In DNA, the CDR3 is TGTGCCAGCAGCCCCAGTCTGATCTTGGACACTGAAGCTTTCTTT. The encoded protein is CASSPSLILDTEAFF.

This chain connects TRBV29-1 to TRBJ2-5, with D maybe TRBD1 (5 bases). Germline CDR1 is SQVTM and CDR2 is ANQGSEA. V dropped 5 bases and J dropped 5 bases, with 12 bases sitting between them. The CDR3 contains 12 residues. The CDR3 loop reads CSVRGASETQYF. CDR3 coding DNA: TGCAGCGTTCGTGGGGCGAGTGAGACCCAGTACTTC. Full variable domain (outside the CDR3, taken from reference TRBV29-1 and TRBJ2-5): SAVISQKPSRDICQRGTSLTIQCQVDSQVTMMFWYRQQPGQSLTLIATANQGSEATYESGFVIDKFPISRPNLTFSTLTVSNMSPEDSSIYLCSVRGASETQYFGPGTRLLVL.

This chain uses TRBV7-9 with TRBJ1-6, with D possibly TRBD1 on 6 matching bases. There are 16 residues in the CDR3. V gave up 5 bases and J gave up 7 bases, with 18 bases separating them. CDR1 SEHNR and CDR2 FQNEAQ come from the germline V gene (reference sequence). The DNA for the CDR3 is TGTGCCAGCAGCCCCATAGGGGGTGGACAGAATTCACCCCTCCACTTT. This codes for CASSPIGGGQNSPLHF.

This clone was counted once. This CDR3 reads CASSPGGVASGGSYEQYF. CDR3 DNA sequence: TGTGCCAGCAGCCCCGGAGGGGTTGCTAGCGGGGGGAGCTACGAGCAGTACTTC. The V gene is TRBV7-6, the J gene TRBJ2-7; 11 bases fit TRBD2. There are 18 residues in the CDR3. Germline CDR1 is SGHVS and CDR2 is FNYEAQ. Trimming at V came to 5 bases and at J to 3 bases, leaving 15 bases not matched to a gene.

The chain recombines TRBV18 with TRBJ1-2; D is unclear. Germline CDR1 KGHSH, CDR2 LQKENI. V dropped 2 bases and J dropped 7 bases, with 14 bases sitting between them. This CDR3 has 14 amino acids. CDR3 sequence reads: CASSPNPPEGGYTF. DNA of the CDR3: TGTGCCAGCTCACCAAACCCGCCGGAGGGTGGCTACACCTTC.

The chain combines TRBV3-1 (or the pseudogene TRBV3-2) with TRBJ2-2; D may be TRBD1 (6 bases). Germline loops: CDR1 LGHDT, CDR2 YNNKEL (reference sequence). With 0 bases removed from V and 0 bases from J, the gap between germline ends came to 14 bases. This CDR3 has 18 amino acids. The CDR3 here is CASSQDWWGTSNTGELFF. The CDR3 region has the DNA TGTGCCAGCAGCCAAGATTGGTGGGGGACATCGAACACCGGGGAGCTGTTTTTT.